This is a list of T cell receptor beta chains from one sample in a study of control samples from healthy donors and cancer patients. This table comes from immunoSEQ multiplex PCR, and its TCRdb copy is limited to in-frame clones, with some not included. The sample carries 100,000 to 150,000 clones, approximately 92% recorded once. Sequenced sample: PBMCs. These receptors were obtained from an elderly man with head and neck cancer. CDR3s leave out the opening cysteine and the closing phenylalanine or tryptophan.

v_gene	j_gene	CDR3aa
TRBV6-2/TRBV6-3	TRBJ2-7	ASSPIAGDRDEQY
TRBV5-4	TRBJ1-3	ASSSTGTGNTIY
TRBV6-2/TRBV6-3	TRBJ2-3	ASSPGRISTDTQY
TRBV7-6	TRBJ1-1	ASSSTRNTEAF
TRBV21-1	TRBJ2-5	ASSKDETSGPAKQETQY
TRBV7-9	TRBJ1-1	ASSLTSPGTEAF
TRBV6-5	TRBJ1-2	ASSLETGWGYGYT
TRBV6-5	TRBJ2-7	ASSRSGFREQY
TRBV19	TRBJ2-1	ASSDSAGAVVNEQF
TRBV9	TRBJ1-1	ASSVLQGATEAF
TRBV7-6	TRBJ2-7	ASSLGGYSYEQY
TRBV3-1/TRBV3-2	TRBJ2-7	ASSFTHYEQY
TRBV12-3/TRBV12-4	TRBJ2-3	ASSLAQSDTQY
TRBV3-1/TRBV3-2	TRBJ2-7	ASSQELTSYEQY
TRBV14	TRBJ1-1	ASSRTVNTEAF
TRBV7-9	TRBJ2-3	ASSPRDRGVTQY
TRBV5-1	TRBJ1-1	ASSLGQGYTEAF
TRBV7-2	TRBJ2-1	ASSLQVVGEQF
TRBV10-2	TRBJ1-3	ASSEHDRTGVAGNTIY
TRBV3-1/TRBV3-2	TRBJ2-3	ASSQAGLQY
TRBV4-3	TRBJ1-2	ASSPAGGWHGYT
TRBV12-3/TRBV12-4	TRBJ1-5	ASGRGNQPQH
TRBV10-3	TRBJ2-1	AASQTSSYNEQF
TRBV12-3/TRBV12-4	TRBJ1-2	ASKDREGRGYT
TRBV4-3	TRBJ2-1	ASSQASGPDNEQF